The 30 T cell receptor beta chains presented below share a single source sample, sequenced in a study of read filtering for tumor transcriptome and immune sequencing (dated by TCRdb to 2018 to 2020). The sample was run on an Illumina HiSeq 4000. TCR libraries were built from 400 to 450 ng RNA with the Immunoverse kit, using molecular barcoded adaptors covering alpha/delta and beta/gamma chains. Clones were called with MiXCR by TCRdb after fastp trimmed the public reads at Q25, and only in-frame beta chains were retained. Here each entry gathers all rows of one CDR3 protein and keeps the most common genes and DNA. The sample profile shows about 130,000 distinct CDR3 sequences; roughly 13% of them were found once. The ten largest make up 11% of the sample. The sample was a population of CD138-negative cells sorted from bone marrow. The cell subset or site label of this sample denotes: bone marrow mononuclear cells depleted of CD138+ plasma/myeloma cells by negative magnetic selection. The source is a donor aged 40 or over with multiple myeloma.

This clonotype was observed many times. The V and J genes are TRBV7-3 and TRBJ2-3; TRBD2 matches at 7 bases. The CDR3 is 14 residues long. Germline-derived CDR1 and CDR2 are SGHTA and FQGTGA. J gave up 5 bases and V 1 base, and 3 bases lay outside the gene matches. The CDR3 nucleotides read TGTGCCAGCAGCTTAAGCGGGAGTAAAGATACGCAGTATTTT. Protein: CASSLSGSKDTQYF.

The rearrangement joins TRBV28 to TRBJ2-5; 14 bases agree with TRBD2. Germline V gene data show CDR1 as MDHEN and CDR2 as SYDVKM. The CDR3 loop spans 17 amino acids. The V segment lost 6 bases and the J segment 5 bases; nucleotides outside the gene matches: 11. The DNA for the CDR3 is TGTGCCAGCAGGAAAACGGGACTAGCGGGAGCATGGGAGACCCAGTACTTC. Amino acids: CASRKTGLAGAWETQYF.

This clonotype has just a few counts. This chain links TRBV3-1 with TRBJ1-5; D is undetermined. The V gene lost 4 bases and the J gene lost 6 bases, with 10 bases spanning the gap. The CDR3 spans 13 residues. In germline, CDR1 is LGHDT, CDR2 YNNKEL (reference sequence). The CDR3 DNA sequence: TGTGCCAGCAGCCGCACTTCAGCTCAGCCCCAGCATTTT. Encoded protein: CASSRTSAQPQHF.

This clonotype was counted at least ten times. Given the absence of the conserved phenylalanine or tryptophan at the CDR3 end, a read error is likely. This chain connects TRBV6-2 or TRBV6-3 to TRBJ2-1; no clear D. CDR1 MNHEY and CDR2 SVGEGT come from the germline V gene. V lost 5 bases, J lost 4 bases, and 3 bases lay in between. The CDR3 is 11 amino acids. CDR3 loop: CASSRYNEQFL. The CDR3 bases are TGTGCCAGCAGTAGATACAATGAGCAGTTCTTA.

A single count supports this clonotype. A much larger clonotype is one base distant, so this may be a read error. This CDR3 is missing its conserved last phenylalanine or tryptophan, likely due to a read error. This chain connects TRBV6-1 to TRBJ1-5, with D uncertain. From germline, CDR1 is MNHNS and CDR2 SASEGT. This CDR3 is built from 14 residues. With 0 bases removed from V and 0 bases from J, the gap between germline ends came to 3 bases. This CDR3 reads CASSEALSNQPQHL. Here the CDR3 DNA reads TGTGCCAGCAGTGAAGCGCTTAGCAATCAGCCCCAGCATTTA.

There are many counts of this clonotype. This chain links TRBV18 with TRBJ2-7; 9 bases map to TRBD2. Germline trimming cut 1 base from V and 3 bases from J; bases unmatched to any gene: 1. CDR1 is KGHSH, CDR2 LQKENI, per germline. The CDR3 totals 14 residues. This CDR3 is CASSPQRGDYEQYF. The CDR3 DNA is TGTGCCAGCTCACCACAGCGGGGGGACTACGAGCAGTACTTC.

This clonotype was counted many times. Here the CDR3 reads CASSPFGPETQYF. The DNA for the CDR3 is TGTGCCAGCAGCCCTTTCGGGCCGGAGACCCAGTACTTC. This chain connects TRBV7-2 to TRBJ2-5; no firm D call. There are 13 residues in the CDR3. Germline V gene data show CDR1 as SGHTA and CDR2 as FQGNSA. The V and J ends lost 5 bases and 5 bases respectively, with 12 bases between them.

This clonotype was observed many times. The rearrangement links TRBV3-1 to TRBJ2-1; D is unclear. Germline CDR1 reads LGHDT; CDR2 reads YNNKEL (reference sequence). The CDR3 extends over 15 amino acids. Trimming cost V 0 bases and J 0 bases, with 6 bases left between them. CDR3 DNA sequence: TGTGCCAGCAGCCAAGACACGAGCTCCTACAATGAGCAGTTCTTC. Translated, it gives CASSQDTSSYNEQFF.

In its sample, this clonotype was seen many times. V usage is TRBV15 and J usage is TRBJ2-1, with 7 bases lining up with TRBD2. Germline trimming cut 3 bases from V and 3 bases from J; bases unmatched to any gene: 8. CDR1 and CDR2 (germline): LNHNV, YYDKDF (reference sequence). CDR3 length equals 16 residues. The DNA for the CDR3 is TGTGCCACCAGCAGGGCAACCGGGACTATCTACAATGAGCAGTTCTTC. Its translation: CATSRATGTIYNEQFF.

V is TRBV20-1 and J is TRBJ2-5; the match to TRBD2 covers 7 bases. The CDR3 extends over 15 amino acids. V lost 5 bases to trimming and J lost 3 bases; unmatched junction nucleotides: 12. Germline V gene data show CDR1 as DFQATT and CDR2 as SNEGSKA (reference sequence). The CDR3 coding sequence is TGCAGTGCTCGAAGTCCGACTAGCCTCGAAGAGACCCAGTACTTC. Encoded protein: CSARSPTSLEETQYF.

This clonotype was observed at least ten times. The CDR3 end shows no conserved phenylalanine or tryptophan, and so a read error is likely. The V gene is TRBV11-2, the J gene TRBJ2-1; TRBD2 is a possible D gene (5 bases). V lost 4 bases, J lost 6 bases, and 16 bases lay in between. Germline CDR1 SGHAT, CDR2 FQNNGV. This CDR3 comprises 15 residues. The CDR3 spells CASSSIGFLANEQFL. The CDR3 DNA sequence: TGTGCCAGCAGCTCTATTGGGTTTCTAGCCAATGAGCAGTTCCTC.

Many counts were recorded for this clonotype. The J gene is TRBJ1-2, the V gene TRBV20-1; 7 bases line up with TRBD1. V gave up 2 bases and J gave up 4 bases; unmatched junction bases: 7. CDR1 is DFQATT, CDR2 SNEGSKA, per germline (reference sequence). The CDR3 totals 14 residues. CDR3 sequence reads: CSARRPGQRYGYTF. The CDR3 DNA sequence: TGCAGTGCTAGACGACCGGGACAGCGCTATGGCTACACCTTC.

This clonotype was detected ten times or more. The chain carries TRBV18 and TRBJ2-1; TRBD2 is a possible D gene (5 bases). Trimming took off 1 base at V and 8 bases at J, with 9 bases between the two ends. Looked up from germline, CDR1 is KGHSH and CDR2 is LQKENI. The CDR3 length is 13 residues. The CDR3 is CASSPRQADEQFF. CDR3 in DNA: TGTGCCAGCTCACCACGCCAAGCGGATGAGCAGTTCTTC.

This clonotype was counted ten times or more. As DNA, the CDR3 is TGCAGTGCTAGAGAGGGGGGGCGGGTCTCCTACAATGAGCAGTTCTTC. This sequence encodes CSAREGGRVSYNEQFF. The gene calls are TRBV20-1 and TRBJ2-1, with TRBD2 as a possible D gene (7 bases). V lost 0 bases and J 0 bases, leaving 12 bases between the germline ends. Germline CDR1 is DFQATT and CDR2 is SNEGSKA (reference sequence). This CDR3 is built from 16 residues.

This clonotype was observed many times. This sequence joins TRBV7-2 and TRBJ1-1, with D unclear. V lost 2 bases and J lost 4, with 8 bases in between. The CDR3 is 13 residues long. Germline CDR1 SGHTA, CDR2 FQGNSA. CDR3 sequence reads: CASSLNAGTEAFF. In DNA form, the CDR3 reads TGTGCCAGCAGCTTAAATGCGGGCACTGAAGCTTTCTTT. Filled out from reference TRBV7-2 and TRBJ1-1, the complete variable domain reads GAGVSQSPSNKVTEKGKDVELRCDPISGHTALYWYRQSLGQGLEFLIYFQGNSAPDKSGLPSDRFSAERTGGSVSTLTIQRTQQEDSAVYLCASSLNAGTEAFFGQGTRLTVV.

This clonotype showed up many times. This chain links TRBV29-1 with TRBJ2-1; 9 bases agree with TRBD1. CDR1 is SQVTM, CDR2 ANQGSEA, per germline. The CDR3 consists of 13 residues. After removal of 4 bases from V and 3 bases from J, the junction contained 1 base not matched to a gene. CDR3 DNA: TGCAGCGTTGTGACAGGGGGCTACAATGAGCAGTTCTTC. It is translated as CSVVTGGYNEQFF.

Here the CDR3 reads CASTNGQGRSTF. Here the CDR3 DNA reads TGTGCCAGCACCAACGGACAGGGCCGCTCCACCTTC. The chain combines TRBV6-2 or TRBV6-3 with TRBJ1-2; 8 bases are a match to TRBD1. The CDR3 covers 12 residues. Trimming took 7 bases from V and 13 from J; bases not matched to a gene: 11. Germline CDR1 reads MNHEY; CDR2 reads SVGEGT.

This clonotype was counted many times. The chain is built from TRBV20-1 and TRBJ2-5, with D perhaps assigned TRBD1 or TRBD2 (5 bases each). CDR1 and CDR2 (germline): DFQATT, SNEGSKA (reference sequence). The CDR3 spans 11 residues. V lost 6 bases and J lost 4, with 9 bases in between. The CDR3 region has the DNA TGCAGTGCACGGGGCGTAGAGACCCAGTACTTC. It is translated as CSARGVETQYF.

The CDR3 loop is CASSLIRGSAYNEQFF. The DNA of the CDR3 is TGTGCCAGCAGCTTGATTAGGGGGAGCGCCTACAATGAGCAGTTCTTC. V is TRBV5-5 and J is TRBJ2-1; perhaps TRBD1 as D (6 bases). CDR3 length: 16 amino acids. V was shortened by 1 base and J by 2 bases, with 13 bases between the two germline ends. Germline V gene lookup returns CDR1 SGHKS and CDR2 YYEKEE (reference sequence).

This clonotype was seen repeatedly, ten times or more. The DNA of the CDR3 is TGTGCCAGCAGCTTGGGGCGGGGGGGCCGGTACAATGAGCAGTTCTTC. It yields the protein CASSLGRGGRYNEQFF. The chain has TRBV7-9 and TRBJ2-1; 9 bases are shared with TRBD2. CDR1 and CDR2 from the germline V gene are SEHNR and FQNEAQ (reference sequence). The ends lost 3 bases at V and 4 bases at J; junction bases unmatched: 7. The CDR3 spans 16 residues.

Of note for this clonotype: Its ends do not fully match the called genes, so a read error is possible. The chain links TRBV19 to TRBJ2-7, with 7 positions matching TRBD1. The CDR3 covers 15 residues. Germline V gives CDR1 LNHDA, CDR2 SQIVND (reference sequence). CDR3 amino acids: CASSTYGTDSYEQYF. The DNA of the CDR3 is TGTGCCAGCAGTACGTATGGGACAGACTCCTACGAGCAGTACTTC.

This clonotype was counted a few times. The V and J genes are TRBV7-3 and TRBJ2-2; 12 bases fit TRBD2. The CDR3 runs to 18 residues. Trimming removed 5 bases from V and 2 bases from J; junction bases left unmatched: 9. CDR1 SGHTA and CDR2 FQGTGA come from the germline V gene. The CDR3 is CASSPLRTSGANTGELFF. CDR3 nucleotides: TGTGCCAGCAGCCCCCTACGGACTAGCGGGGCCAACACCGGGGAGCTGTTTTTT.

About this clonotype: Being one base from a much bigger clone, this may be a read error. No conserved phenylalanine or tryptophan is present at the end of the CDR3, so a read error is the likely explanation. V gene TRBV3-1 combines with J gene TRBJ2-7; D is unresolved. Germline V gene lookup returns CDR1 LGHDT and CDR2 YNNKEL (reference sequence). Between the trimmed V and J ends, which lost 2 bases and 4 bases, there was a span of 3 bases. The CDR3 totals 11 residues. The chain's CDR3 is CASSQSYEQYI. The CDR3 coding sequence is TGTGCCAGCAGCCAAAGTTACGAGCAGTACATC.

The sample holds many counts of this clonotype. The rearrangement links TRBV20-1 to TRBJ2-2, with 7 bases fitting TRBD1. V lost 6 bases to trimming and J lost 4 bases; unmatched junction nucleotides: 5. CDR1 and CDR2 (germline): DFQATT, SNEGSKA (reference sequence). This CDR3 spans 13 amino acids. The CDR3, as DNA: TGCAGTGCCCCGACAGGGCCCACCGGGGAGCTGTTTTTT. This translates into CSAPTGPTGELFF.

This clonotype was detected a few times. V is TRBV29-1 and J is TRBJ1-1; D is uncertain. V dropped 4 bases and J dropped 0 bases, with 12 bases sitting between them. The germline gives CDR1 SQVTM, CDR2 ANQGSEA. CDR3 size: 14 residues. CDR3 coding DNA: TGCAGCGTTGGGCTCGGAGGGATGAACACTGAAGCTTTCTTT. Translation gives CSVGLGGMNTEAFF.

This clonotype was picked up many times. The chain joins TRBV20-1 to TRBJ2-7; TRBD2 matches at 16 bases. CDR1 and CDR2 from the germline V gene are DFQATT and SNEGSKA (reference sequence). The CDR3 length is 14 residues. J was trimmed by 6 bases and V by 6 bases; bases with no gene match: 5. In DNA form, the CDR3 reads TGCAGTGCCTGGGGGACTAGCGGGAGGGTCGAGCAGTACTTC. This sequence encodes CSAWGTSGRVEQYF.

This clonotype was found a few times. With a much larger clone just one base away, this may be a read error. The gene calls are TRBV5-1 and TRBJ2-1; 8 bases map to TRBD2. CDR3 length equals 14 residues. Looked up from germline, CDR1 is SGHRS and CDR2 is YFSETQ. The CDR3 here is CASSLEAGDGERFF. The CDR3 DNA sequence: TGCGCCAGCAGCTTGGAAGCGGGAGACGGTGAGCGGTTCTTC.

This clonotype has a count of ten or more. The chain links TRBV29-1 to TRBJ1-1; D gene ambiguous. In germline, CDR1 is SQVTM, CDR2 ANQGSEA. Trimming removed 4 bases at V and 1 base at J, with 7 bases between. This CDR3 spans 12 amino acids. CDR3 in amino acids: CSVGHTNTEAFF. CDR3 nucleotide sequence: TGCAGCGTTGGGCACACGAACACTGAAGCTTTCTTT.

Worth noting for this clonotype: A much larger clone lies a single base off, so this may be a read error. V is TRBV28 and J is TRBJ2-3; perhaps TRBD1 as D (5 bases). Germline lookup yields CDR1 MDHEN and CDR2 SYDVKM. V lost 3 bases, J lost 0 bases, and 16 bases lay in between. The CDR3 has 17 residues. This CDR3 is CASSFLTVQTSTDTQYF. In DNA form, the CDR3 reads TGTGCCAGCAGTTTCCTGACAGTCCAGACTAGCACAGATACGCAGTATTTT.

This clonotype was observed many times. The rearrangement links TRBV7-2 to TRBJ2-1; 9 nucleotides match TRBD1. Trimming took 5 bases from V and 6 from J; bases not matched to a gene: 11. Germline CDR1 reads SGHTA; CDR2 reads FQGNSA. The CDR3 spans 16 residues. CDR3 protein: CASSISPGTGFNEQFF. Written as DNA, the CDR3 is TGTGCCAGCAGCATCAGTCCCGGGACAGGGTTCAATGAGCAGTTCTTC.